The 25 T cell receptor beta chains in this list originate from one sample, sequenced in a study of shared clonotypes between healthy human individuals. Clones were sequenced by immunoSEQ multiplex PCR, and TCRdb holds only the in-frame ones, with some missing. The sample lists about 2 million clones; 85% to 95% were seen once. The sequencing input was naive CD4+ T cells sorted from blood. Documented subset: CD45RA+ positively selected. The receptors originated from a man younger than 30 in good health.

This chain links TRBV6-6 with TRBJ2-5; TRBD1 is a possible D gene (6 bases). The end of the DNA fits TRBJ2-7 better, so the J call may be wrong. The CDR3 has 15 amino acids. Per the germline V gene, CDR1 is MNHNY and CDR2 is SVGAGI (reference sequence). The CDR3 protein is CASSYSWQGKYEQYF. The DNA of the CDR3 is TGTGCCAGCAGTTACTCCTGGCAGGGGAAGTACGAGCAGTACTTC.

Written as DNA, the CDR3 is TGTGCCAGCAGCTTATTTTCGGACGATGAAGCTTTCTTT. It is translated as CASSLFSDDEAFF. V gene TRBV11-3 combines with J gene TRBJ1-1; D not resolved. Germline CDR1 is SGHNT and CDR2 is YENEEA. V lost 2 bases and J lost 7, with 11 bases in between. CDR3 length: 13 amino acids.

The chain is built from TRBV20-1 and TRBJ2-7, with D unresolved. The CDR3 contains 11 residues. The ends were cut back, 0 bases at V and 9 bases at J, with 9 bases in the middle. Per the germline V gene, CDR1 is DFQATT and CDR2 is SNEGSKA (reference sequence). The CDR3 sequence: CSARDQSGQYF. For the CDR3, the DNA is TGCAGTGCTAGAGATCAATCCGGGCAGTACTTC.

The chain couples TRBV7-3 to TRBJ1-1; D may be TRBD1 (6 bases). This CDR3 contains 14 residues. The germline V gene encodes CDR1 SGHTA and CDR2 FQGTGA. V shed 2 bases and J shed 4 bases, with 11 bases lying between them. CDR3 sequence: CASSLQQGGTEAFF. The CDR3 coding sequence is TGTGCCAGCAGCTTACAACAGGGCGGCACTGAAGCTTTCTTT.

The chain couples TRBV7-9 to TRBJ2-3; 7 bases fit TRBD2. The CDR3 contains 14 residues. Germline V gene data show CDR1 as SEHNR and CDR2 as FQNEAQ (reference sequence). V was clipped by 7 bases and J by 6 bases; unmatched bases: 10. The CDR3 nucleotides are TGTGCCAGCACCCGGGACGGGGGGATGGATACGCAGTATTTT. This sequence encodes CASTRDGGMDTQYF.

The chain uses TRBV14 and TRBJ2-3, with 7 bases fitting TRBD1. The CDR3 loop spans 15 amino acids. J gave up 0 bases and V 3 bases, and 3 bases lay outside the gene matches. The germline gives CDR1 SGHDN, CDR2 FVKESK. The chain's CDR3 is CASSHRQGSTDTQYF. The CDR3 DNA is TGTGCCAGCAGCCATCGACAGGGAAGCACAGATACGCAGTATTTT.

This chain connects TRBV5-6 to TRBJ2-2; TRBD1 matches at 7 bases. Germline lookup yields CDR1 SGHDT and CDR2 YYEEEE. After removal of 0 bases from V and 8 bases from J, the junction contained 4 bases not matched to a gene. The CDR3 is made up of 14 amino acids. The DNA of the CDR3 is TGTGCCAGCAGCTTGGGACAGGGTAGTGGGGAGCTGTTTTTT. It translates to CASSLGQGSGELFF.

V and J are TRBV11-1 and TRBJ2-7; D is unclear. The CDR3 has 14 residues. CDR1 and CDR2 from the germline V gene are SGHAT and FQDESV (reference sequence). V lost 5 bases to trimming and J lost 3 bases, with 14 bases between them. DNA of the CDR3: TGTGCCAGCAGCAAGACCGACGGTAACTACGAGCAGTACTTC. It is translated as CASSKTDGNYEQYF.

This chain's CDR3 is CASSPVGTVNTEAFF. CDR3 sequence (DNA): TGTGCCAGCAGTCCGGTCGGGACGGTGAACACTGAAGCTTTCTTT. The rearrangement uses TRBV6-5 and TRBJ1-1; D possibly corresponds to TRBD1 (5 bases). Per the germline V gene, CDR1 is MNHEY and CDR2 is SVGAGI. The CDR3 is 15 residues long. Trimming took 5 bases from V and 0 from J, leaving 13 bases between them.

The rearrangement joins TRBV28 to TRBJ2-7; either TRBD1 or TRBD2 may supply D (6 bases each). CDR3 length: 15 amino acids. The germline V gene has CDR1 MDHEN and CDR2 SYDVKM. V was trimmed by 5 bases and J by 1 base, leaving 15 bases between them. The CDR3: CASSRGQGLSYEQYF. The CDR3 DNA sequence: TGTGCCAGCAGTCGGGGGCAGGGGCTTTCCTACGAGCAGTACTTC.

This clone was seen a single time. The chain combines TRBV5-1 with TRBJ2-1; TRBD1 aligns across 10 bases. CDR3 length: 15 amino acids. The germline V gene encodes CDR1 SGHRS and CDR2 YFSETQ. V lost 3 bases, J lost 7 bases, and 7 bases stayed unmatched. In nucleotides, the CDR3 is TGCGCCAGCAGCTGGATACCGGGACAGGGGAATGAGCAGTTCTTC. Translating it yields CASSWIPGQGNEQFF.

The CDR3 DNA reads as TGTGCCAGCAGCTTCCTTGGCTCTGGAAACACCATATATTTT. Protein sequence: CASSFLGSGNTIYF. The V call is TRBV7-9, the J call TRBJ1-3; D is unresolved. V lost 3 bases, J lost 0 bases, and 6 bases lay in between. The germline V gene has CDR1 SEHNR and CDR2 FQNEAQ (reference sequence). This CDR3 has 14 amino acids.

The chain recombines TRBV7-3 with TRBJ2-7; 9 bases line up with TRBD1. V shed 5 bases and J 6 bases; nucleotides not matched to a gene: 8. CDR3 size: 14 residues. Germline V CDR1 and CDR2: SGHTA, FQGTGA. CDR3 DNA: TGTGCCAGCAGCAAACGGGGACAGGGAACCGAGCAGTACTTC. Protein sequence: CASSKRGQGTEQYF.

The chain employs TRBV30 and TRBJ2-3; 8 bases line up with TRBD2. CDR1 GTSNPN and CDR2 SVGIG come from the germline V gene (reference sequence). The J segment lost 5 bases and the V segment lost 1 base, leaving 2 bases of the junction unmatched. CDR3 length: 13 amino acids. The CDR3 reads CAWSDRGGDTQYF. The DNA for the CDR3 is TGTGCCTGGAGTGATCGGGGGGGAGATACGCAGTATTTT.

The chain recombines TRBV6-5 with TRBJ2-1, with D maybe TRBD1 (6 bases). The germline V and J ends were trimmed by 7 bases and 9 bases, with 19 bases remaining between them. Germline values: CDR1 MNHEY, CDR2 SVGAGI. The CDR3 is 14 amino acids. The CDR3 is CASKWGREIGEQFF. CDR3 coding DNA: TGTGCCAGCAAGTGGGGGCGCGAGATCGGTGAGCAGTTCTTC.

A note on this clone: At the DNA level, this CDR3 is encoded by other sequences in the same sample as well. DNA for the CDR3: TGTGCCAGCTCACCACGGGAGGGAACTAATGAAAAACTGTTTTTT. It encodes CASSPREGTNEKLFF. This rearrangement joins TRBV18 to TRBJ1-4; no clear D. Germline loops: CDR1 KGHSH, CDR2 LQKENI. V gave up 1 base and J gave up 1 base, with 7 bases separating them. This CDR3 comprises 15 residues.

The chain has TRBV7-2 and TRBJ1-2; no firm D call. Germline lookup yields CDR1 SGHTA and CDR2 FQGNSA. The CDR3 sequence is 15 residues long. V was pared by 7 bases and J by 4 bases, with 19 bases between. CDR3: CASTTGPFGRYGYTF. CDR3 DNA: TGTGCCAGCACCACTGGACCATTCGGTCGCTATGGCTACACCTTC.

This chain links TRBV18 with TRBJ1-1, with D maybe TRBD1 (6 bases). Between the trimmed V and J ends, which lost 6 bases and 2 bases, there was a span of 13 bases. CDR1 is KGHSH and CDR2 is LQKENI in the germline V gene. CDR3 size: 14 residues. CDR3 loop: CASSQGQINTEAFF. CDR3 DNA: TGTGCCAGCTCCCAAGGACAGATTAACACTGAAGCTTTCTTT.

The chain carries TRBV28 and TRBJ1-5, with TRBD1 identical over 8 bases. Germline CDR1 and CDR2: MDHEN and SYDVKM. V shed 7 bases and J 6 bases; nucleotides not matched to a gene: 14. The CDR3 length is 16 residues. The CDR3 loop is CASTHQTPGGSQPQHF. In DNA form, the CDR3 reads TGTGCCAGCACCCATCAAACCCCAGGGGGCAGTCAGCCCCAGCATTTT.

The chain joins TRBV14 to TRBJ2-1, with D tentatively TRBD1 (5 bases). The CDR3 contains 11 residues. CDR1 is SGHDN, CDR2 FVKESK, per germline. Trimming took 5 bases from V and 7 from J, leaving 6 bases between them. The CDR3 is CASSSGNEQFF. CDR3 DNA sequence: TGTGCCAGCAGCTCAGGGAATGAGCAGTTCTTC.

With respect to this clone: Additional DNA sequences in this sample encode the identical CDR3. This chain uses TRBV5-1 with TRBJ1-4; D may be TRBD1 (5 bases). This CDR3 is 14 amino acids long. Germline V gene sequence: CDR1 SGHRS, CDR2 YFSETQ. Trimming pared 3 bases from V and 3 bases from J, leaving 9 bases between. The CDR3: CASSSGQANEKLFF. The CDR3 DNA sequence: TGCGCCAGCAGCTCAGGGCAGGCTAATGAAAAACTGTTTTTT.

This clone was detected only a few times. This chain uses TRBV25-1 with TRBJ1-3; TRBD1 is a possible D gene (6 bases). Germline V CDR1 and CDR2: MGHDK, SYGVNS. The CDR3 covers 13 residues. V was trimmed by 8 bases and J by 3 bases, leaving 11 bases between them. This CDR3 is CASRGGNGNTIYF. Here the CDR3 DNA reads TGTGCCAGCCGAGGGGGGAATGGAAACACCATATATTTT.

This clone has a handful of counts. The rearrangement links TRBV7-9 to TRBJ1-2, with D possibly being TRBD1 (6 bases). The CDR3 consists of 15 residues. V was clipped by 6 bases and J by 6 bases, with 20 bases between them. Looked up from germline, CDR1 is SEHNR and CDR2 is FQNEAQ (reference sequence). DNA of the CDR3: TGTGCCAGCAGTCTTCAGGGGCTTACCAATGATGGCTACACCTTC. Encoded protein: CASSLQGLTNDGYTF.

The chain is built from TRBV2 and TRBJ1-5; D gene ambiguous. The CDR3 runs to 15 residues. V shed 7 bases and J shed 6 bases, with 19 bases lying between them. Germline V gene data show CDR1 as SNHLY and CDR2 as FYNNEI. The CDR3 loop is CASMGPIAVGQPQHF. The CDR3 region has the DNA TGTGCCAGCATGGGCCCCATCGCAGTGGGTCAGCCCCAGCATTTT.

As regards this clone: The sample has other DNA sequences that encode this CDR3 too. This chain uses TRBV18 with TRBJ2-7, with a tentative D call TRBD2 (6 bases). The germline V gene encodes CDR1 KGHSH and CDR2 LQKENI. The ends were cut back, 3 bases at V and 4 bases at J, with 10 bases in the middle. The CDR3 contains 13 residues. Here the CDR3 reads CASSPSAGYEQYF. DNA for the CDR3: TGTGCCAGCTCACCCTCGGCGGGGTACGAGCAGTACTTC. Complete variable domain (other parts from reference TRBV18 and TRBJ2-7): NAGVMQNPRHLVRRRGQEARLRCSPMKGHSHVYWYRQLPEEGLKFMVYLQKENIIDESGMPKERFSAEFPKEGPSILRIQQVVRGDSAAYFCASSPSAGYEQYFGPGTRLTVT.